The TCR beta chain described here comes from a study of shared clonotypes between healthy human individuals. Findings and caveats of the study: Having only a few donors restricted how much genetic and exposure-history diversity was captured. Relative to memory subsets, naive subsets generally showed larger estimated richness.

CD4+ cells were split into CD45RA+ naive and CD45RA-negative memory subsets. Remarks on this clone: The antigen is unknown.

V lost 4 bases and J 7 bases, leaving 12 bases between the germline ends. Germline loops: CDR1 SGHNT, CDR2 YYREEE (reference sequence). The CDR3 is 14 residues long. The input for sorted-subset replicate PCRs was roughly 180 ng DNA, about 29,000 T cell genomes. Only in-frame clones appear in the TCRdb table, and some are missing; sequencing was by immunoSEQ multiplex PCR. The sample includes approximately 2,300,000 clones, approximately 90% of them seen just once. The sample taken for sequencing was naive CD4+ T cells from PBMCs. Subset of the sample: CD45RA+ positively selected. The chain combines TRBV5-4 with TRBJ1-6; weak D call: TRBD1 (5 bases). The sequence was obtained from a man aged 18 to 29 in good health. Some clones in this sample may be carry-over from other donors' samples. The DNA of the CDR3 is TGTGCCAGCAGCCGAGGGGATGGGAATTCACCCCTCCACTTT. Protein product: CASSRGDGNSPLHF.